This T cell receptor beta chain stems from a study of T cell responses to AZD1222 COVID-19 vaccine. Unmatched junction bases numbered 9, after V lost 3 bases and J lost 5 bases. Germline CDR1 MRHNA, CDR2 SNTAGT. The CDR3 has 16 amino acids. Clones were read by immunoSEQ multiplex PCR, and TCRdb kept only the in-frame ones, dropping some. The sample has 150,000 to 180,000 clones; roughly nine tenths are singletons. Findings of the study overall: The donor cohort was predominantly white British with a female majority, and clonal diversity may have been underestimated. Seropositive at baseline were only five or six AZD1222 recipients.

Worth noting for this clone: Antigen: not known.

Sample: peripheral blood, taken on day 0 of MenACWY control vaccination. The chain employs TRBV6-4 and TRBJ1-5; TRBD1 matches 8 bases. The receptor comes from an adult in good health. The CDR3 is CASSEIEQGVDQPQHF. Here the CDR3 DNA reads TGTGCCAGCAGTGAAATTGAACAGGGGGTAGATCAGCCCCAGCATTTT.